This is a list of T cell receptor beta chains from one sample in a study of blood T cell repertoires in COVID-19. The method was immunoSEQ multiplex PCR; TCRdb's version includes in-frame clones alone and lacks a portion of them. The sample gives 390,000 or so clones, about 83% of which show up once; about 10% is in the top ten. The sequencing input was PBMCs or T cells enriched from blood (not recorded which). Receptors originate from a woman aged 45-65 years who had recovered from COVID-19. Each CDR3 is given with its conserved first and last residue. D genes are given only for firm matches. Clone size is shown for a subset of rows, as once, few, many or a class of expanded clone.

>TRBV2|TRBJ2-7|.|.
TGTGCCAGCAGTGTAGAGATCCTATCCTACGAGCAGTACTTC
CASSVEILSYEQYF
>TRBV27|TRBJ2-2|.|.
TGTGCCAGCAGTTTCGTCAGCACCGGGGAGCTGTTTTTT
CASSFVSTGELFF
>TRBV11-2|TRBJ2-7|.|.
TGTGCCAGCAGCTTAGAGATGCAGGGGCGGGAGCAGTACTTC
CASSLEMQGREQYF
>TRBV5-4|TRBJ2-5|TRBD2|.
TGTGCCAGCAGCCTCGGGACTAGTAGAGAGACCCAGTACTTC
CASSLGTSRETQYF
>TRBV5-5|TRBJ2-5|.|.
TGTGCCAGCAGCCTTCTAGCGGCGGGGGCTCAAGAGACCCAGTACTTC
CASSLLAAGAQETQYF
>TRBV7-2|TRBJ1-1|.|.
TGTGCCAGCAGCTTTAGGGACACCTTAGTGGGGACTGAAGCTTTCTTT
CASSFRDTLVGTEAFF
>TRBV3-1/TRBV3-2|TRBJ2-7|TRBD1|.
TGTGCCAGCAGCCAAGTGCTGACAGGGATGGACGAGCAGTACTTC
CASSQVLTGMDEQYF
>TRBV27|TRBJ1-6|.|.
TGTGCCAGCAGTTTCGTAGGAGGTTCACCCCTCCACTTT
CASSFVGGSPLHF
>TRBV5-1|TRBJ1-2|TRBD1|.
TGCGCCAGCAGCTTGGAGACAGGGAGTTACTATGGCTACACCTTC
CASSLETGSYYGYTF
>TRBV18|TRBJ1-5|TRBD1|.
TGTGCCAGCTCACCAGCCTCCGGGACAGGGAACAATCAGCCCCAGCATTTT
CASSPASGTGNNQPQHF
>TRBV6-5|TRBJ2-5|TRBD1|.
TGTGCCAGCAGTTACACAGGGGAAGAGACCCAGTACTTC
CASSYTGEETQYF
>TRBV3-1/TRBV3-2|TRBJ1-6|TRBD1|.
TGTGCCAGCAGCCCAGGGACAGGGAACCTAGAAGGGGAATCACCCCTCCACTTT
CASSPGTGNLEGESPLHF
>TRBV27|TRBJ1-2|.|.
TGTGCCAGCAGTTACAAAGGGGTCTATGGCTACACCTTC
CASSYKGVYGYTF
>TRBV19|TRBJ2-1|TRBD1|.
TGTGCCAGTGGACAGGGGAGGAATGAGCAGTTCTTC
CASGQGRNEQFF
>TRBV5-1|TRBJ2-3|TRBD2|.
TGCGCCAGCAGCTGGGGAACCGCGGGGGGCACAGATACGCAGTATTTT
CASSWGTAGGTDTQYF
>TRBV7-2|TRBJ2-1|TRBD2|.
TGTGCCAGCAGCCTGAAGCGGGGGGGTTCTTGGAATGAGCAGTTCTTC
CASSLKRGGSWNEQFF
>TRBV29-1|TRBJ2-4|.|.
TGCAGCGTTGTGTACCGGGAGCCAAACATTCAGTACTTC
CSVVYREPNIQYF
>TRBV3-1/TRBV3-2|TRBJ2-2|.|.
TGTGCCAGCTCTACAGGGTTGGATGGAGGGGAGCTGTTTTTT
CASSTGLDGGELFF
>TRBV6-5|TRBJ1-1|.|.
TGTGCCAGCTGCAGGGGAAACACTGAAGCTTTCTTT
CASCRGNTEAFF
>TRBV5-1|TRBJ1-6|TRBD1|.
TGCGCCAGCAGCTACTCGGGACAGGGATTAGGTTCACCCCTCCACTTT
CASSYSGQGLGSPLHF
>TRBV5-1|TRBJ1-2|TRBD1|.
TGCGCCAGCAGCTTGGGGACAGGGCGACTTCCCTATGGCTACACCTTC
CASSLGTGRLPYGYTF
>TRBV27|TRBJ2-5|.|.
TGTGCCAGCAGTTTGAGGGCGGGACAAGAGACCCAGTACTTC
CASSLRAGQETQYF
>TRBV18|TRBJ1-6|.|medium-sized
TGTGCCAGCTCACAACAGGGCATCGATTCACCCCTCCACTTT
CASSQQGIDSPLHF
>TRBV10-3|TRBJ1-2|TRBD1|.
TGTGCCATCAGGCCGGACAGGACGGACGGCTACACCTTC
CAIRPDRTDGYTF
>TRBV4-2|TRBJ2-1|TRBD2|.
TGTGCCAGCAGCCAAGGGGGACTAGAACTCGATGAGCAGTTCTTC
CASSQGGLELDEQFF
>TRBV11-2|TRBJ2-1|TRBD2|.
TGTGCCAGCAGCCTTCTCGCGGGGGGGTACAATGAGCAGTTCTTC
CASSLLAGGYNEQFF
>TRBV3-1/TRBV3-2|TRBJ2-7|TRBD1|.
TGTGCCAGCAGCAAGACCGGGACAGGGGACTACGAGCAGTACTTC
CASSKTGTGDYEQYF
>TRBV9|TRBJ2-3|TRBD2|.
TGTGCCAGCAGCGCAGCGTTAGCGGGGGGGTTCACAGATACGCAGTATTTT
CASSAALAGGFTDTQYF
>TRBV27|TRBJ2-7|.|once
TGTGCCAGCAGGCCTATAGACAGTTCCTACGAGCAGTACTTC
CASRPIDSSYEQYF
>TRBV5-1|TRBJ2-7|.|.
TGCGCCAGCAGCTTAAGCCAACAGGGGGGGAACGAGCAGTACTTC
CASSLSQQGGNEQYF
>TRBV5-1|TRBJ2-2|TRBD2|.
TGCGCCAGCAGCTTGGGGACTAGTGGCACCGGGGAGCTGTTTTTT
CASSLGTSGTGELFF
>TRBV6-5|TRBJ2-2|TRBD2|.
TGTGCCAGCAGTTACGGGAGGGGTTGGACCGGGGAGCTGTTTTTT
CASSYGRGWTGELFF
>TRBV15|TRBJ1-2|TRBD1|.
TGTGCCACCAGCAGAGATAGGGGACAGTCTGTCGGCTACACCTTC
CATSRDRGQSVGYTF
>TRBV7-6|TRBJ2-1|.|.
TGTGCCAGCAGCCTACAATCGGGGGGCGCGGAGCAGTTCTTC
CASSLQSGGAEQFF
>TRBV7-2|TRBJ1-2|TRBD1|.
TGTGCCAGCAGCTTACAGGACAGGCTTAACTATGGCTACACCTTC
CASSLQDRLNYGYTF
>TRBV14|TRBJ1-1|TRBD1|once
TGTGCCAGCAGCCAAGCCGGGGACAGGGTTAGCACTGAAGCTTTCTTT
CASSQAGDRVSTEAFF
>TRBV28|TRBJ1-2|.|.
TGTGCCAGCAAACCTACAGGTAGATTAGGTGGCTACACCTTC
CASKPTGRLGGYTF
>TRBV2|TRBJ2-2|.|.
TGTGCCAGCAGACAGGGCCAGAACACCGGGGAGCTGTTTTTT
CASRQGQNTGELFF
>TRBV10-3|TRBJ1-1|TRBD1|.
TGTGCCATCAGCCCCGGGACAGGGGTTCCTGAAGCTTTCTTT
CAISPGTGVPEAFF
>TRBV2|TRBJ1-1|.|.
TGTGCCAGCAGTCTTCAGGGTACTCCTGAAGCTTTCTTT
CASSLQGTPEAFF
>TRBV11-3|TRBJ1-1|.|.
TGTGCCAGCAGCTTAGAAGGCGCAGGGGAAGCTTTCTTT
CASSLEGAGEAFF
>TRBV25-1|TRBJ1-1|.|.
TGTGCCACCGAACAGGGTATATCTGAAGCTTTCTTT
CATEQGISEAFF
>TRBV7-9|TRBJ1-2|.|few
TGTGCCAGCAGCCCAAGCACCTCGACAGGCTATGGCTACACCTTC
CASSPSTSTGYGYTF
>TRBV28|TRBJ1-4|.|.
TGTGCCAGCAGTTTGTCGGCAACTAATGAAAAACTGTTTTTT
CASSLSATNEKLFF
>TRBV3-1/TRBV3-2|TRBJ1-2|TRBD1|.
TGTGCCAGCAGCCCTGGACAGGGGCGGGATGGCTACACCTTC
CASSPGQGRDGYTF
>TRBV10-3|TRBJ1-6|TRBD1|.
TGTGCCATCAGAGGGACAGGTAATTCACCCCTCCACTTT
CAIRGTGNSPLHF
>TRBV7-2|TRBJ1-1|TRBD1|once
TGTGCCAGCAGAACAAACAGGGGGAACACTGAAGCTTTCTTT
CASRTNRGNTEAFF
>TRBV5-5|TRBJ2-1|TRBD2|.
TGTGCCAGCAGCTTGATGTTGGGGACTAGCGGGGGGGCGAGCAATGAGCAGTTCTTC
CASSLMLGTSGGASNEQFF
>TRBV18|TRBJ2-2|TRBD1|.
TGTGCCAGCTCACCATCAATGGACAGGGGCACCGGGGAGCTGTTTTTT
CASSPSMDRGTGELFF
>TRBV28|TRBJ1-5|.|.
TGTGCCAGCAGTTTTTCCCCCTCACAGGGTCAGCCCCAGCATTTT
CASSFSPSQGQPQHF
>TRBV19|TRBJ2-2|TRBD1|.
TGTGCCAGTAGTAGAACTCCGGGACAGGGGGCTGTCGGGGAGCTGTTTTTT
CASSRTPGQGAVGELFF